Listed here is a single T cell receptor (beta chain). Its target is unknown. The data stem from a study of identical twins. Study-wide results and caveats: Partial confounding of zero-insertion analyses by invariant MAIT and iNKT cells was possible. For monozygotic twins, models underestimated out-of-frame TCR alpha sharing. Without tracking the same donors, conclusions rested on cross-sectional statistical analysis.

This CDR3 comprises 13 residues. Per the germline V gene, CDR1 is LGHDT and CDR2 is YNNKEL (reference sequence). J gave up 3 bases and V 6 bases, and 1 base lay outside the gene matches. The authors used template switching to add a universal primer site and gave cDNA unique molecular identifiers. One entry per CDR3 protein results from TCRdb running MiXCR on the 5' RACE reads. The sample records about 690,000 distinct CDR3 sequences, 5.5% to 6.5% being singletons. The sequence was obtained from a man younger than 35 in good health. The chain links TRBV3-1 to TRBJ2-5, with 10 positions matching TRBD2. Sequenced material: naive T cells sorted from blood. CDR3 in amino acids: CASRGTSEETQYF. CDR3 coding DNA: TGTGCCAGCAGGGGGACTAGCGAAGAGACCCAGTACTTC.